This TCR beta chain was captured in a study of blood T cell repertoires in COVID-19. This CDR3 contains 15 residues. Per germline, CDR1 SGHRS and CDR2 YFSETQ. J was trimmed by 1 base and V by 5 bases; bases with no gene match: 9. In the study's own analysis: Cell counts per sample came from amplifying reference gene primers. Generated by immunoSEQ multiplex PCR, the TCRdb table keeps only in-frame clones and is missing some. That table supplies the V and J calls and clone size; D and trimming were determined from the DNA. The data contain just over 75,000 clones, 87% of them seen just once; the ten biggest clones take up roughly 5.3%.

The V gene is TRBV5-1, the J gene TRBJ2-7; TRBD1 matches at 7 bases. The origin of this receptor is a woman aged 80 or over with active or convalescent COVID-19. The sequenced sample was peripheral blood. The CDR3 DNA reads TGCGCCAGCAGGAATAGTACAGGGGCTTCCTACGAGCAGTACTTC. It translates to CASRNSTGASYEQYF.